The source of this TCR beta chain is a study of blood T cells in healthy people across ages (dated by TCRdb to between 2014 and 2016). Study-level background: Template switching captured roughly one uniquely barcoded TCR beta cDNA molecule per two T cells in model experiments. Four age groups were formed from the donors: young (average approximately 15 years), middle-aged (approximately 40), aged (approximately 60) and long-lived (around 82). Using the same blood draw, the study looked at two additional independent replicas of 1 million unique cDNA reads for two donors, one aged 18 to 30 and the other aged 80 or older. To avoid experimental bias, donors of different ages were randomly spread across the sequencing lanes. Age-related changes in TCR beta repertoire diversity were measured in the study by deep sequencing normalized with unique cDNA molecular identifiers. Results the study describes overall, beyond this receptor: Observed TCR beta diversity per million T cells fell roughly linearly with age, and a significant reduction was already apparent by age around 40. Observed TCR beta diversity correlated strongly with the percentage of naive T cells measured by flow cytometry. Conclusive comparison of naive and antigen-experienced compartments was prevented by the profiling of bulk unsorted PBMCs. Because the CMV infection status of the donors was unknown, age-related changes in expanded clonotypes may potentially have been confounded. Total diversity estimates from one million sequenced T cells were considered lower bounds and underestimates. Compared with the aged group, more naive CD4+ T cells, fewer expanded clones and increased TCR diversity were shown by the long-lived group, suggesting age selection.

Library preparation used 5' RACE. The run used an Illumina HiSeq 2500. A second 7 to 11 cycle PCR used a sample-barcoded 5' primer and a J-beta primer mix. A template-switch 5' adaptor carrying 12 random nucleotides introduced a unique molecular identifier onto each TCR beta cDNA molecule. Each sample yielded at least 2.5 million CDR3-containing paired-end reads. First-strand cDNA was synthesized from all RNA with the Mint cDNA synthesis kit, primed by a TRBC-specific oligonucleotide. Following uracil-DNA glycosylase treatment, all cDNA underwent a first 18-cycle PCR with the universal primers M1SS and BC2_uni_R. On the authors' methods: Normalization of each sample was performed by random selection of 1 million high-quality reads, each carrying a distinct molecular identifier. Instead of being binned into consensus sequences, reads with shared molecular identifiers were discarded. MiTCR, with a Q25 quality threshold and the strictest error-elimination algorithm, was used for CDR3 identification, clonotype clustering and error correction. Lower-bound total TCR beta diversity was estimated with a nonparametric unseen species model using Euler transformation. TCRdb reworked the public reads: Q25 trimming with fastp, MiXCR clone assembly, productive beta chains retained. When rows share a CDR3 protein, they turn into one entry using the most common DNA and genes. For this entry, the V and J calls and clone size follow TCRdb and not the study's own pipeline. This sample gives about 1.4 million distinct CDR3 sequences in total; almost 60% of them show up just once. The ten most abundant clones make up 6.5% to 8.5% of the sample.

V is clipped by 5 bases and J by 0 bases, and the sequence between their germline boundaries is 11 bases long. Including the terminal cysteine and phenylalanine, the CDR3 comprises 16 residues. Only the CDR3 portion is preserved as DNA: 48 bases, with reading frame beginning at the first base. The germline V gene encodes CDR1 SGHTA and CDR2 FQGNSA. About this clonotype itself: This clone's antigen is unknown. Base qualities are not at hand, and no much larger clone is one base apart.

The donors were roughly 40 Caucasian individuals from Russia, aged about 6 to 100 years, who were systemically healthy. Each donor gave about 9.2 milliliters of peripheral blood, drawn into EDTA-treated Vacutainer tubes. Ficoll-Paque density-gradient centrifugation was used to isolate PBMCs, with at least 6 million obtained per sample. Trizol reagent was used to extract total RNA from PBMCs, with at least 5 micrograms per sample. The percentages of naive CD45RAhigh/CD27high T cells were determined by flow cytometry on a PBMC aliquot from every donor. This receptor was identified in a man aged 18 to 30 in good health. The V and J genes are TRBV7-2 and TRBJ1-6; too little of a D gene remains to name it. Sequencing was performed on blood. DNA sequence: TGTGCCAGCAGCCAACAAATGAGCTCCTATAATTCACCCCTCCACTTT. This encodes CASSQQMSSYNSPLHF.